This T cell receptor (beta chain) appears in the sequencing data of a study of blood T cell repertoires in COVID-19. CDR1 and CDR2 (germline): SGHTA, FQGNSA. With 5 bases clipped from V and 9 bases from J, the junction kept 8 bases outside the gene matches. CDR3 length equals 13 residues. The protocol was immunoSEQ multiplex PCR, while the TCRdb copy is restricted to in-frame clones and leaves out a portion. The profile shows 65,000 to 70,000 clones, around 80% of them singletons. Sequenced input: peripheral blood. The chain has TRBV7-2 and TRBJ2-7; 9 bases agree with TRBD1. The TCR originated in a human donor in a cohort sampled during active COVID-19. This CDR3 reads CASSRGQGSGQYF. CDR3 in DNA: TGTGCCAGCAGCAGGGGACAGGGAAGCGGGCAGTACTTC.